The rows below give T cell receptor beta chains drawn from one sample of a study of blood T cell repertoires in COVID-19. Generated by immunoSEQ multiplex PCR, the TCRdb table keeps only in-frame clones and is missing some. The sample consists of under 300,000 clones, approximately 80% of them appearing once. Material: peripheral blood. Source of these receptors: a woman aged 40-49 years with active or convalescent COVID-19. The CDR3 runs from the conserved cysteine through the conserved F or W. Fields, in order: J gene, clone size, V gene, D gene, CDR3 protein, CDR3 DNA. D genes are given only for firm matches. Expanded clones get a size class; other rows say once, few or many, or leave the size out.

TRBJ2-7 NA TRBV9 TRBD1 CASSVARAGGEQYF TGTGCCAGCAGCGTAGCCAGGGCAGGGGGCGAGCAGTACTTC
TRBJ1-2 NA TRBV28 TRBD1 CASSLSRTGFGYTF TGTGCCAGCAGTCTATCCCGGACAGGGTTTGGCTACACCTTC
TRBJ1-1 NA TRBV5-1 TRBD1 CASSFGQADTEAFF TGCGCCAGCAGCTTTGGACAGGCAGACACTGAAGCTTTCTTT
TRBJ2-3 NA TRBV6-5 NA CASSYSLPLRTDTQYF TGTGCCAGCAGTTACTCACTCCCCCTGCGCACAGATACGCAGTATTTT
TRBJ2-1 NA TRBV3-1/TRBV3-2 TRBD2 CASSRGLAGGRDEQFF TGTGCCAGCAGCCGCGGACTAGCGGGGGGTAGGGATGAGCAGTTCTTC
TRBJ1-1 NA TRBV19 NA CASSRSGARWAFF TGTGCCAGTAGTAGGTCAGGGGCCCGGTGGGCTTTCTTT
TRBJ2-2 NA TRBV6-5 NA CASTGTRNTGELFF TGTGCCAGCACCGGGACACGGAACACCGGGGAGCTGTTTTTT
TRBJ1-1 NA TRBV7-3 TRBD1 CASSPGGKENTEAFF TGTGCCAGCAGCCCAGGGGGGAAGGAGAACACTGAAGCTTTCTTT
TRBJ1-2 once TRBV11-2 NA CASSPRGTVGGYTF TGTGCCAGCAGCCCGCGGGGGACCGTCGGAGGCTACACCTTC
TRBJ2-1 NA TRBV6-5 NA CASSRTARGNEQFF TGTGCCAGCAGTCGAACCGCCCGCGGCAATGAGCAGTTCTTC
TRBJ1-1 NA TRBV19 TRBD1 CASSIGQDSMNTEAFF TGTGCCAGTAGTATCGGACAGGACTCGATGAACACTGAAGCTTTCTTT
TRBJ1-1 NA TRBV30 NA CAWSQQVNTEAFF TGTGCCTGGAGTCAACAGGTTAACACTGAAGCTTTCTTT
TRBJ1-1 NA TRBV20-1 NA CSARDPPEAFF TGCAGTGCTAGAGATCCCCCGGAAGCTTTCTTT
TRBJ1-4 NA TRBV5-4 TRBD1 CASSSSGTGFGYEKLFF TGTGCCAGCAGCAGCTCCGGGACAGGGTTTGGGTATGAAAAACTGTTTTTT
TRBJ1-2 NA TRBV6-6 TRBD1 CASSWGTGGTFGGYTF TGTGCCAGCAGTTGGGGGACAGGGGGGACCTTCGGTGGCTACACCTTC
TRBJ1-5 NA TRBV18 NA CASSPNWEGKFNQPQHF TGTGCCAGCTCACCAAATTGGGAGGGGAAATTTAATCAGCCCCAGCATTTT
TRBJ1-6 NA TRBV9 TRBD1 CASSLPGQVGGDSPLHF TGTGCCAGCAGTCTACCGGGACAGGTCGGAGGGGATTCACCCCTCCACTTT
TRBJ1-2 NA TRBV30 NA CAWDGGNGYTF TGTGCCTGGGACGGGGGAAATGGCTACACCTTC
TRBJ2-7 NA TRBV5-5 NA CASSSPGLSAYEQYF TGTGCCAGCAGCTCACCGGGACTGTCCGCCTACGAGCAGTACTTC
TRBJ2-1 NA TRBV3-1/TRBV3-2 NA CASSQDSSYNEQFF TGTGCCAGCAGCCAAGACAGCTCCTACAATGAGCAGTTCTTC
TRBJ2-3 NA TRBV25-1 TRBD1 CASADRATDTQYF TGTGCCAGCGCAGACAGGGCCACAGATACGCAGTATTTT
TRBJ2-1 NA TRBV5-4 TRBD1 CASSLGGTGLSYNEQFF TGTGCCAGCAGCTTGGGGGGGACAGGCCTATCCTACAATGAGCAGTTCTTC
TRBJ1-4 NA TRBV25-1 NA CASSPAQGHGKLFF TGTGCCAGCAGTCCCGCGCAGGGGCACGGAAAACTGTTTTTT
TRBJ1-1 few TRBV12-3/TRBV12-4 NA CASSLGARTEAFF TGTGCCAGCAGTTTGGGGGCACGGACTGAAGCTTTCTTT
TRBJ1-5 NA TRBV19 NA CASRDSILYSNQPQHF TGTGCCAGTAGGGACAGCATATTATATAGCAATCAGCCCCAGCATTTT
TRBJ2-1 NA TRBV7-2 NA CASSLAGSLYNEQFF TGTGCCAGCAGCTTAGCGGGGAGCCTCTACAATGAGCAGTTCTTC
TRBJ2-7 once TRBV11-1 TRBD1 CASSHATGPYEQYF TGTGCCAGCAGCCACGCGACAGGGCCCTACGAGCAGTACTTC
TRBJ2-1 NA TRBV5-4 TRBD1 CASSLGQPTYNEQFF TGTGCCAGCAGTTTGGGACAGCCAACCTACAATGAGCAGTTCTTC
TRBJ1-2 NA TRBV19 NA CASSSGNGYTF TGTGCCAGTAGTTCAGGGAATGGCTACACCTTC
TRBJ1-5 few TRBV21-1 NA CASSKVDGTTHNQPQHF TGTGCCAGCAGCAAAGTGGATGGGACAACACACAATCAGCCCCAGCATTTT
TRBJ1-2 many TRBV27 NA CASSLTAYYGYTF TGTGCCAGCAGTTTGACAGCTTACTATGGCTACACCTTC
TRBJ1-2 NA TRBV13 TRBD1 CASSLGWVRGDDGYTF TGTGCCAGCAGCTTAGGGTGGGTCAGGGGGGACGATGGCTACACCTTC
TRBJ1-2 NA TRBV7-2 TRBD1 CASSLNYGTGGNYGYTF TGTGCCAGCAGCTTGAATTACGGGACAGGAGGGAACTATGGCTACACCTTC
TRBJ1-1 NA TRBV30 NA CALSRGGTEAFF TGTGCCTTGTCCAGGGGAGGGACTGAAGCTTTCTTT
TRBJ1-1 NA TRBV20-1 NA CSAIRYTEAFF TGCAGTGCTATTCGGTACACTGAAGCTTTCTTT
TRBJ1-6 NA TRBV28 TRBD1 CASSPVDRDFSPLHF TGTGCCAGCAGCCCCGTGGACAGGGATTTTTCACCCCTCCACTTT
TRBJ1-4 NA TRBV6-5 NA CASSYRVEGRFEKLFF TGTGCCAGCAGTTACCGGGTGGAGGGGCGGTTCGAAAAACTGTTTTTT
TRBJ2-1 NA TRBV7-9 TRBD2 CASSLGREGFF TGTGCCAGCAGCTTAGGCCGGGAGGGGTTCTTC